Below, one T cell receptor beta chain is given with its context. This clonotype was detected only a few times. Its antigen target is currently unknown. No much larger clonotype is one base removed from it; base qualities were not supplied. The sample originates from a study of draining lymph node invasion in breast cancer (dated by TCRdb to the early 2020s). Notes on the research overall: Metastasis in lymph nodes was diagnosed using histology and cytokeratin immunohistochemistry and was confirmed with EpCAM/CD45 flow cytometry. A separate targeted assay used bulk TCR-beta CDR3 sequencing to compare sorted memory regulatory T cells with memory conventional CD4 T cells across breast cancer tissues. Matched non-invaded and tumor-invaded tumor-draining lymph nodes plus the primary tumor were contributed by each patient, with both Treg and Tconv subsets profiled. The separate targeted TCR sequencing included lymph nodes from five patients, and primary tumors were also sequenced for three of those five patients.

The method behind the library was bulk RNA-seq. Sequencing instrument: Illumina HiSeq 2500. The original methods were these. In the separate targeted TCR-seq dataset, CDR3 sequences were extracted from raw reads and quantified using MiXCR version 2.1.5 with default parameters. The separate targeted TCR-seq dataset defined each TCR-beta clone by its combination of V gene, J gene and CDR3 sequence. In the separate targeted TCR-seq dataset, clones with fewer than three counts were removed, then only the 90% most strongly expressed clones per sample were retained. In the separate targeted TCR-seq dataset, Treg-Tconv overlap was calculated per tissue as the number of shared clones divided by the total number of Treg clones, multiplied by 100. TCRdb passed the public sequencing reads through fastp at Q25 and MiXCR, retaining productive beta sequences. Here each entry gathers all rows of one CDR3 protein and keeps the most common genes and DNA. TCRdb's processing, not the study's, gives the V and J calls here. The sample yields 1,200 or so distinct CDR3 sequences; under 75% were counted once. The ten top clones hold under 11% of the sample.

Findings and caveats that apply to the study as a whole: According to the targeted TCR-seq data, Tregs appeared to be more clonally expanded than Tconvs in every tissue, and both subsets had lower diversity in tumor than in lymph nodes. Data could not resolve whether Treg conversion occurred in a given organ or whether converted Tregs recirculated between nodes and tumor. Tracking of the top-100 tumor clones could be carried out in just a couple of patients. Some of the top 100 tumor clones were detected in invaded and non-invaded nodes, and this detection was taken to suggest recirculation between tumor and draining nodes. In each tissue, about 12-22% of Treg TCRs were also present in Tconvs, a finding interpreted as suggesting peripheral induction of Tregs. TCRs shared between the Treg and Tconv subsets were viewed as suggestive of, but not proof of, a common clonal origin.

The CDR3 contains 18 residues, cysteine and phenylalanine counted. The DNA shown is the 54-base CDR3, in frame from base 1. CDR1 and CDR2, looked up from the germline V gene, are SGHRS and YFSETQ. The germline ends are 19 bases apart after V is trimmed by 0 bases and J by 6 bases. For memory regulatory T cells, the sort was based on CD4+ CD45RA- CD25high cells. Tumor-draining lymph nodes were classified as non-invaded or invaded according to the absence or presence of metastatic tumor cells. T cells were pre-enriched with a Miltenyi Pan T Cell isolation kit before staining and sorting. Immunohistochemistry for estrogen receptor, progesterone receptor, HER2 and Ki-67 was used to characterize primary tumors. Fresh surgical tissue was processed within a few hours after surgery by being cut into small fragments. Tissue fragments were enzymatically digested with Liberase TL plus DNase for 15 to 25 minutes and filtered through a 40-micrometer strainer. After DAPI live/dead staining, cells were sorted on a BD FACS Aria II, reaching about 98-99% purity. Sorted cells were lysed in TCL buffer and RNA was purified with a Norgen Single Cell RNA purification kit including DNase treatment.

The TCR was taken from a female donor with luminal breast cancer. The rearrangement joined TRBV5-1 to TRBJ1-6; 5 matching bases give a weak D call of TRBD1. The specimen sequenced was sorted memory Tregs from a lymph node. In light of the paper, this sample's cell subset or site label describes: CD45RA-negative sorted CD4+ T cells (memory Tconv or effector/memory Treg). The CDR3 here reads CASSLGALGTARNSPLHF. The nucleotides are TGCGCCAGCAGCTTGGGCGCGCTCGGGACGGCCCGTAATTCACCCCTCCACTTT. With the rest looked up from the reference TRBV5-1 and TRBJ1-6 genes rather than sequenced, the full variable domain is KAGVTQTPRYLIKTRGQQVTLSCSPISGHRSVSWYQQTPGQGLQFLFEYFSETQRNKGNFPGRFSGRQFSNSRSEMNVSTLELGDSALYLCASSLGALGTARNSPLHFGNGTRLTVT.